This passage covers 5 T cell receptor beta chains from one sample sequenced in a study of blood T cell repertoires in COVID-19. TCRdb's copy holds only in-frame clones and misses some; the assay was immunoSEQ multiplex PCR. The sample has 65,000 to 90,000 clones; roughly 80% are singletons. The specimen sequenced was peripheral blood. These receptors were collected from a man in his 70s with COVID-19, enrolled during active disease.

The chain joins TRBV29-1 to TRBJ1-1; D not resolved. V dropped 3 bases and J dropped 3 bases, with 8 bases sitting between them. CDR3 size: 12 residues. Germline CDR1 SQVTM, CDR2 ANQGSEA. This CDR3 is CSVELLYTEAFF. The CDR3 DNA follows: TGCAGCGTTGAGCTCCTATACACTGAAGCTTTCTTT.

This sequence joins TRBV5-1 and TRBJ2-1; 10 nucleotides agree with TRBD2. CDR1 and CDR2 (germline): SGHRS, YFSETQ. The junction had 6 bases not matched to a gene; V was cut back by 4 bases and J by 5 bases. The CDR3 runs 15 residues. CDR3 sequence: CASSPNSGGNNEQFF. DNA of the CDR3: TGCGCCAGCAGCCCGAATAGCGGGGGGAACAATGAGCAGTTCTTC. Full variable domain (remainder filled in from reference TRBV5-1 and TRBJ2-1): KAGVTQTPRYLIKTRGQQVTLSCSPISGHRSVSWYQQTPGQGLQFLFEYFSETQRNKGNFPGRFSGRQFSNSRSEMNVSTLELGDSALYLCASSPNSGGNNEQFFGPGTRLTVL.

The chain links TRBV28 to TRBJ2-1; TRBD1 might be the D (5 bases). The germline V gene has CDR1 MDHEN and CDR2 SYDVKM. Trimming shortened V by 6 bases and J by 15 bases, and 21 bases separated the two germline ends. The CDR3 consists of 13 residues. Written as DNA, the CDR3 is TGTGCCAGCAGCCCGACGGATCAGGGAATGAGGTTCTTC. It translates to CASSPTDQGMRFF.

CDR3 sequence reads: CASSKTSVNGGGELFF. CDR3 DNA: TGTGCCAGCAGCAAAACTAGCGTTAACGGGGGCGGGGAGCTGTTTTTT. V is TRBV7-3 and J is TRBJ2-2; 7 nucleotides align to TRBD2. This CDR3 contains 16 residues. CDR1 and CDR2 from the germline V gene are SGHTA and FQGTGA. With 5 bases clipped from V and 7 bases from J, the junction kept 13 bases outside the gene matches. Full variable domain (missing parts from reference TRBV7-3 and TRBJ2-2): GAGVSQTPSNKVTEKGKYVELRCDPISGHTALYWYRQSLGQGPEFLIYFQGTGAADDSGLPNDRFFAVRPEGSVSTLKIQRTERGDSAVYLCASSKTSVNGGGELFFGEGSRLTVL.

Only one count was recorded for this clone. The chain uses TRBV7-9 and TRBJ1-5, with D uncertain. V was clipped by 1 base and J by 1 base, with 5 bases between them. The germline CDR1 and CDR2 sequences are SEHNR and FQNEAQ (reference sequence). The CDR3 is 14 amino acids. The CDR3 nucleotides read TGTGCCAGCAGCTTAGATTTAAGCAATCAGCCCCAGCATTTT. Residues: CASSLDLSNQPQHF.